Listed below are T cell receptor beta chains from one sample, sequenced in a study of blood T cell repertoires in COVID-19. The repertoire was sequenced with immunoSEQ multiplex PCR; TCRdb's copy has only in-frame clones and lacks some. The sample has tens of thousands of clones, 79% seen once. The sample was peripheral blood. The receptors were gathered from a human donor in a cohort sampled during active COVID-19. CDR3s include the opening cysteine and the closing phenylalanine or tryptophan. The order of the fields is V gene, clone size, J gene, D gene, CDR3 DNA, CDR3 protein. The D gene is left open where the match is weak. Clone size is stated in some rows and not others, as once, few, many or a class when expanded.

v_gene: TRBV27; abundance: few; j_gene: TRBJ2-2; d_gene: TRBD2; CDR3nt: TGTGCCAGCAGTTTAACTAGCGGGTTGACCGGGGAGCTGTTTTTT; CDR3aa: CASSLTSGLTGELFF
v_gene: TRBV7-6; abundance: -; j_gene: TRBJ1-4; d_gene: TRBD1; CDR3nt: TGTGCCAGCAGCTTACGGAGACAGGGGACGGGTGAAAAACTGTTTTTT; CDR3aa: CASSLRRQGTGEKLFF
v_gene: TRBV28; abundance: once; j_gene: TRBJ1-1; d_gene: -; CDR3nt: TGTGCCAGCAGTCGCCTCACAGGGAACACTGAAGCTTTCTTT; CDR3aa: CASSRLTGNTEAFF
v_gene: TRBV1; abundance: -; j_gene: TRBJ1-1; d_gene: -; CDR3nt: TGCACCAGCAGCCAACCCTACGGAGACACTGAAGCTTTCTTT; CDR3aa: CTSSQPYGDTEAFF
v_gene: TRBV6-5; abundance: -; j_gene: TRBJ1-1; d_gene: TRBD1; CDR3nt: TGTGCCAGCAGTTACCGGACAGGGGCTGAAGCTTTCTTT; CDR3aa: CASSYRTGAEAFF
v_gene: TRBV2; abundance: -; j_gene: TRBJ2-7; d_gene: TRBD2; CDR3nt: TGTGCCACCCAAGGATTAGCGGGCAATTTAGGCTACGAGCAGTACTTC; CDR3aa: CATQGLAGNLGYEQYF
v_gene: TRBV28; abundance: -; j_gene: TRBJ1-2; d_gene: TRBD1; CDR3nt: TGTGCCAGCATCGGGTCAGGGGGGTATAGTAACTATGGCTACACCTTC; CDR3aa: CASIGSGGYSNYGYTF
v_gene: TRBV24-1; abundance: -; j_gene: TRBJ2-5; d_gene: TRBD1; CDR3nt: TGTGCCACCAGTGATAAAGGACAGGCACTAGAGACCCAGTACTTC; CDR3aa: CATSDKGQALETQYF
v_gene: TRBV11-1; abundance: -; j_gene: TRBJ1-1; d_gene: -; CDR3nt: TGTGCCAGCAGCAAGGAGGGACCCCTGAACACTGAAGCTTTCTTT; CDR3aa: CASSKEGPLNTEAFF
v_gene: TRBV7-6; abundance: -; j_gene: TRBJ2-1; d_gene: -; CDR3nt: TGTGCCAGCAGCTGGGGGCTGGATGGGGCAGGTCATTATGAGCAGTTCTTC; CDR3aa: CASSWGLDGAGHYEQFF
v_gene: TRBV19; abundance: -; j_gene: TRBJ2-2; d_gene: -; CDR3nt: TGTGCCAGTAGTCAGGACTTAACCGGGGAGCTGTTTTTT; CDR3aa: CASSQDLTGELFF
v_gene: TRBV14; abundance: -; j_gene: TRBJ2-7; d_gene: TRBD1; CDR3nt: TGTGCCAGCAGCCAGGTATACAGGGGGCTTACGTACGAGCAGTACTTC; CDR3aa: CASSQVYRGLTYEQYF
v_gene: TRBV19; abundance: -; j_gene: TRBJ2-2; d_gene: -; CDR3nt: TGTGCCACAGTGAGCCGTCGGCGAGCGGGGAACACCGGGGAGCTGTTTTTT; CDR3aa: CATVSRRRAGNTGELFF
v_gene: TRBV6-5; abundance: -; j_gene: TRBJ1-1; d_gene: TRBD1; CDR3nt: TGTGCCAGCAGCATGGGACAGACGAACACTGAAGCTTTCTTT; CDR3aa: CASSMGQTNTEAFF
v_gene: TRBV28; abundance: -; j_gene: TRBJ2-3; d_gene: TRBD2; CDR3nt: TGTGCCAGCAGCTTAGCGGGAGGGCCGATAGATACGCAGTATTTT; CDR3aa: CASSLAGGPIDTQYF
v_gene: TRBV6-2/TRBV6-3; abundance: -; j_gene: TRBJ1-1; d_gene: -; CDR3nt: TGTGCCAGCAGTTACGAAGACAGGCTTACTGAAGCTTTCTTT; CDR3aa: CASSYEDRLTEAFF
v_gene: TRBV7-2; abundance: -; j_gene: TRBJ1-5; d_gene: -; CDR3nt: TGTGCCAGCAGCTTAGTACCGGGCAATCAGCCCCAGCATTTT; CDR3aa: CASSLVPGNQPQHF
v_gene: TRBV12-3/TRBV12-4; abundance: -; j_gene: TRBJ1-2; d_gene: -; CDR3nt: TGTGCCAGCAGTTTGGGGCAAAAGTATGGCTACACCTTC; CDR3aa: CASSLGQKYGYTF
v_gene: TRBV18; abundance: -; j_gene: TRBJ2-7; d_gene: -; CDR3nt: TGTGCCAGCTCACGATCCGGCTGGGCGGGCGAGCAGTACTTC; CDR3aa: CASSRSGWAGEQYF
v_gene: TRBV24-1; abundance: -; j_gene: TRBJ2-1; d_gene: -; CDR3nt: TGTGCCACCAGTGATCCCGGGTTATCCTACAATGAGCAGTTCTTC; CDR3aa: CATSDPGLSYNEQFF
v_gene: TRBV5-1; abundance: -; j_gene: TRBJ2-3; d_gene: -; CDR3nt: TGCGCCAGCAGCTTGGAATCAGGACTGGGCACAGATACGCAGTATTTT; CDR3aa: CASSLESGLGTDTQYF
v_gene: TRBV6-1; abundance: -; j_gene: TRBJ1-2; d_gene: -; CDR3nt: TGTGCCAGCAACCCTCGACAGACCATTAACTATGGCTACACCTTC; CDR3aa: CASNPRQTINYGYTF
v_gene: TRBV3-1/TRBV3-2; abundance: -; j_gene: TRBJ2-3; d_gene: TRBD1; CDR3nt: TGTGCCAGCAGACCGACAGGGAGAACAGATACGCAGTATTTT; CDR3aa: CASRPTGRTDTQYF
v_gene: TRBV6-6; abundance: -; j_gene: TRBJ1-2; d_gene: TRBD1; CDR3nt: TGTGCCAGCAGTCAAACACAGGGGGCAAACTATGGCTACACCTTC; CDR3aa: CASSQTQGANYGYTF
v_gene: TRBV25-1; abundance: -; j_gene: TRBJ2-5; d_gene: -; CDR3nt: TGTGCCAGCAGTGAGTGGAGCAAGACCCAGTACTTC; CDR3aa: CASSEWSKTQYF
v_gene: TRBV19; abundance: -; j_gene: TRBJ1-2; d_gene: -; CDR3nt: TGTGCCAGTAGTATACAGGGTTTCGATGGCTACACCTTC; CDR3aa: CASSIQGFDGYTF